Sequencing of this TCR beta chain was carried out in a study of cytomegalovirus exposure and HLA in healthy donors. Primers included in the PCR were 60 Vbeta and 13 Jbeta primers. Assay: immunoSEQ multiplex PCR; the TCRdb copy retains only in-frame clones and omits some. The table lists tens of thousands of clones, about 88% of them singletons, with around 2.4% in the top ten. Germline V CDR1 and CDR2: SNHLY, FYNNEI. Between the trimmed V and J ends, which lost 4 bases and 3 bases, there was a span of 10 bases. The CDR3 sequence is 14 residues long. The clonotype originates from a woman between 50 and 59 years old in good health and CMV-seronegative. What was sequenced was PBMCs. J is TRBJ1-5 and V is TRBV2; weak D call: TRBD1 (6 bases). The CDR3 DNA sequence: TGTGCCAGCAGTGGAGGACAGCCCAATCAGCCCCAGCATTTT. It yields the protein CASSGGQPNQPQHF.